These 21 T cell receptor beta chains originate from one sample sequenced in a study of cytomegalovirus exposure and HLA in healthy donors. Primers: 60 Vbeta forward and 13 Jbeta reverse. The assay was immunoSEQ multiplex PCR, and TCRdb's table has in-frame clones only and misses some. The profile shows 150,000 or so clones, approximately 80% of them singletons. Sequencing was done on a sample of PBMCs. Receptors originate from a male donor in good health and CMV-seronegative.

In its sample, this clone was seen once. The V gene is TRBV7-2, the J gene TRBJ2-7, with unresolved D. The germline V and J ends were trimmed by 6 bases and 4 bases, with 19 bases remaining between them. Germline V gives CDR1 SGHTA, CDR2 FQGNSA. The CDR3 is 15 residues long. For the CDR3, the DNA is TGTGCCAGCAGGCCACCCCTAAAAGCTAGATACGAGCAGTACTTC. It encodes CASRPPLKARYEQYF.

The V call is TRBV4-1, the J call TRBJ2-2, with 11 bases lining up with TRBD2. Trimming cost V 0 bases and J 4 bases; bases outside gene matches: 4. The germline CDR1 and CDR2 sequences are MGHRA and YSYEKL. The CDR3 consists of 17 residues. CDR3 amino acids: CASSQDQLAGGTGELFF. CDR3 bases: TGCGCCAGCAGCCAAGATCAGCTAGCGGGGGGCACCGGGGAGCTGTTTTTT.

This clone has just one count. The rearrangement uses TRBV25-1 and TRBJ2-3, with 8 bases that match TRBD1. CDR3 length equals 15 residues. The junction had 12 bases not matched to a gene; V was cut back by 5 bases and J by 8 bases. The germline gives CDR1 MGHDK, CDR2 SYGVNS. CDR3: CASSRTGQWLTTQYF. DNA for the CDR3: TGTGCCAGCAGTCGGACAGGGCAATGGTTAACTACGCAGTATTTT.

The chain has TRBV23-1 and TRBJ2-7, with TRBD1 matching 11 bases. TRBV23-1 is assigned to the ORF class and has an uncertain function. The CDR3 consists of 16 residues. The ends lost 2 bases at V and 4 bases at J; junction bases unmatched: 7. The CDR3 DNA follows: TGCGCCAGCAGTCAACCTGGGACAGGGGGACGGTACGAGCAGTACTTC. This encodes CASSQPGTGGRYEQYF.

The V call is TRBV7-6, the J call TRBJ2-3; 14 positions agree with TRBD2. J lost 1 base, V lost 8 bases, and 5 bases had no gene match. The CDR3 runs to 16 residues. Germline values: CDR1 SGHVS, CDR2 FNYEAQ. The CDR3 DNA reads as TGTGCCAGCGCGGGGACTAGCGGGAGTGGCACAGATACGCAGTATTTT. Translated, it gives CASAGTSGSGTDTQYF. Together with reference TRBV7-6 and TRBJ2-3, the CDR3 gives the full variable domain: GAGVSQSPRYKVTKRGQDVALRCDPISGHVSLYWYRQALGQGPEFLTYFNYEAQQDKSGLPNDRFSAERPEGSISTLTIQRTEQRDSAMYRCASAGTSGSGTDTQYFGPGTRLTVL.

This chain connects TRBV6-4 to TRBJ2-1; TRBD1 might be the D (6 bases). The V gene's germline CDR1 is MRHNA and CDR2 SNTAGT. The V gene lost 0 bases and the J gene lost 2 bases, with 11 bases spanning the gap. The CDR3 sequence is 16 residues long. The CDR3 sequence is CASSDSSTGTYNEQFF. The CDR3 region has the DNA TGTGCCAGCAGTGACTCGAGTACAGGGACCTACAATGAGCAGTTCTTC.

The chain recombines TRBV6-5 with TRBJ1-5, with 10 bases matching TRBD1. The CDR3 has 15 residues. J was trimmed by 4 bases and V by 5 bases; bases with no gene match: 5. Germline V CDR1 and CDR2: MNHEY, SVGAGI. The CDR3 reads CASSRDRGGNQPQHF. CDR3 in DNA: TGTGCCAGCAGTCGGGACAGGGGCGGGAATCAGCCCCAGCATTTT.

The J gene is TRBJ1-5, the V gene TRBV7-2, with D uncertain. Germline assignment: CDR1 SGHTA and CDR2 FQGNSA. The CDR3 totals 16 residues. The ends were cut back, 3 bases at V and 3 bases at J, with 15 bases in the middle. CDR3 nucleotide sequence: TGTGCCAGCAGCTTCCAGGTGAGAGGGATCAATCAGCCCCAGCATTTT. Its protein product is CASSFQVRGINQPQHF.

This chain joins TRBV5-1 and TRBJ2-3; D is unclear. With 5 bases removed from V and 4 bases from J, the gap between germline ends came to 8 bases. The CDR3 extends over 12 amino acids. From germline, CDR1 is SGHRS and CDR2 YFSETQ. CDR3 region: CASSGNSDTQYF. In DNA form, the CDR3 reads TGCGCCAGCAGTGGCAATTCAGATACGCAGTATTTT.

This clone was seen a single time. V is TRBV10-3 and J is TRBJ1-2; a possible D gene is TRBD1 (6 bases). Trimming shortened V by 8 bases and J by 3 bases, and 16 bases separated the two germline ends. The CDR3 spans 14 residues. Germline CDR1 and CDR2: ENHRY and SYGVKD. CDR3 loop: CAIGPSPGDYGYTF. The CDR3 DNA reads as TGTGCCATCGGTCCAAGCCCAGGGGACTATGGCTACACCTTC.

This clone came up a few times. The chain is built from TRBV6-1 and TRBJ2-1; weak D call: TRBD1 (5 bases). This CDR3 has 13 amino acids. Germline loops: CDR1 MNHNS, CDR2 SASEGT. Trimming removed 4 bases from V and 2 bases from J, with 6 bases in between. This chain's CDR3 is CASSGQTYNEQFF. The CDR3 DNA follows: TGTGCCAGCAGTGGACAGACCTACAATGAGCAGTTCTTC.

This chain connects TRBV6-1 to TRBJ1-2, with a tentative D call TRBD1 (5 bases). V was clipped by 1 base and J by 4 bases, with 10 bases between them. Per the germline V gene, CDR1 is MNHNS and CDR2 is SASEGT. The CDR3 runs to 14 residues. CDR3 region: CASSEGGEAYGYTF. The CDR3 coding sequence is TGTGCCAGCAGTGAAGGGGGGGAGGCCTATGGCTACACCTTC.

The rearrangement uses TRBV18 and TRBJ1-5; weak D call: TRBD1 (5 bases). Germline assignment: CDR1 KGHSH and CDR2 LQKENI. The CDR3 length is 15 residues. Deletions cut 2 bases from V and 2 bases from J, with 10 bases between. The CDR3: CASSPAGGRNQPQHF. In nucleotides, the CDR3 is TGTGCCAGCTCACCAGCCGGGGGTCGCAATCAGCCCCAGCATTTT.

J is TRBJ2-7 and V is TRBV7-3, with D maybe TRBD2 (6 bases). Germline-derived CDR1 and CDR2 are SGHTA and FQGTGA. The CDR3 covers 15 residues. The ends were cut back, 0 bases at V and 3 bases at J, with 12 bases in the middle. CDR3: CASSLTGGKHYEQYF. CDR3 DNA sequence: TGTGCCAGCAGCTTAACTGGAGGGAAACACTACGAGCAGTACTTC.

The chain links TRBV5-8 to TRBJ1-5, with D maybe TRBD1 (6 bases). The CDR3 spans 13 residues. Trimming removed 4 bases at V and 6 bases at J, with 11 bases between. Germline CDR1 reads SGHTS; CDR2 reads YDEGEE. CDR3 in amino acids: CASSLTGTQPQHF. Here the CDR3 DNA reads TGTGCCAGCAGCCTGACAGGAACTCAGCCCCAGCATTTT. The entire variable domain, with the rest obtained from reference TRBV5-8 and TRBJ1-5, is as follows: EAGVTQSPTHLIKTRGQQATLRCSPISGHTSVYWYQQALGLGLQFLLWYDEGEERNRGNFPPRFSGRQFPNYSSELNVNALELEDSALYLCASSLTGTQPQHFGDGTRLSIL.

V is TRBV6-1 and J is TRBJ1-5; perhaps TRBD1 as D (5 bases). Germline values: CDR1 MNHNS, CDR2 SASEGT. This CDR3 spans 13 amino acids. V was cut by 3 bases and J by 9 bases, with 12 bases left in between. CDR3 loop: CASSENPGGPQHF. In DNA, the CDR3 is TGTGCCAGCAGTGAGAACCCCGGGGGGCCCCAGCATTTT.

On this clone: One end of the junction is discordant with germline, which a read error may explain. The V gene is TRBV7-2, the J gene TRBJ2-4, with 7 bases identical to TRBD1. Germline V gives CDR1 SGHTA, CDR2 FQGNSA. The CDR3 contains 17 residues. The CDR3 region has the DNA TGTGCCAGCAGCTCCCACGGGACAGCCGTAGCCAAAAACAGTCAGTACTTC. Its translation: CASSSHGTAVAKNSQYF.

The rearrangement links TRBV5-1 to TRBJ1-1; 7 nucleotides align to TRBD1. V shed 4 bases and J 6 bases; nucleotides not matched to a gene: 9. CDR1 is SGHRS and CDR2 is YFSETQ in the germline V gene. This CDR3 has 14 amino acids. This CDR3 reads CASSLGQAVSEAFF. The CDR3, as DNA: TGCGCCAGCAGCCTAGGACAGGCCGTTTCTGAAGCTTTCTTT. Using reference TRBV5-1 and TRBJ1-1 for the parts outside the CDR3, the full variable domain is KAGVTQTPRYLIKTRGQQVTLSCSPISGHRSVSWYQQTPGQGLQFLFEYFSETQRNKGNFPGRFSGRQFSNSRSEMNVSTLELGDSALYLCASSLGQAVSEAFFGQGTRLTVV.

The V gene is TRBV18, the J gene TRBJ2-2; D possibly corresponds to TRBD2 (5 bases). Trimming took 6 bases from V and 4 from J, leaving 15 bases between them. Germline loops: CDR1 KGHSH, CDR2 LQKENI. CDR3 size: 15 residues. CDR3 residues: CASSLGNRGTGELFF. Here the CDR3 DNA reads TGTGCCAGCTCCCTCGGGAACCGCGGCACCGGGGAGCTGTTTTTT.

The chain recombines TRBV9 with TRBJ1-1, with D possibly matching TRBD1 (6 bases). This CDR3 comprises 14 residues. Trimming cost V 4 bases and J 2 bases, with 12 bases left between them. The germline gives CDR1 SGDLS, CDR2 YYNGEE. The CDR3 spells CASSSGQLNTEAFF. Here the CDR3 DNA reads TGTGCCAGCAGCTCTGGACAGCTTAACACTGAAGCTTTCTTT. The variable domain in full, with the rest retrieved from reference TRBV9 and TRBJ1-1, is DSGVTQTPKHLITATGQRVTLRCSPRSGDLSVYWYQQSLDQGLQFLIQYYNGEERAKGNILERFSAQQFPDLHSELNLSSLELGDSALYFCASSSGQLNTEAFFGQGTRLTVV.

This clone was found a few times. Its ends do not fully match the called genes, so a read error is possible. The chain recombines TRBV29-1 with TRBJ1-2, with a possible D match to TRBD1 (5 bases). The CDR3 length is 10 residues. Looked up from germline, CDR1 is SQVTM and CDR2 is ANQGSEA. The DNA for the CDR3 is TGCAGCGTTGTGGACAACGGTGTCAACTTC. Translation: CSVVDNGVNF.